Described below is a single T cell receptor (beta chain) sequence and its context. This entry belongs to a study of blood T cell repertoires in COVID-19. Turning to the study itself: Material from acute and convalescent COVID-19 was sourced from the United States, Italy and Spain. The analysed material was cDNA or gDNA that came from T cells, B-cell-depleted T cells, or PBMCs.

Original processing notes: By means of reference gene primer amplification, nucleated cell counts were estimated. Clones were sequenced by immunoSEQ multiplex PCR, and TCRdb holds only the in-frame ones, with some missing. The V and J calls and clone size come from that table; D and trimming were worked out from the DNA. This table holds 150,000 to 200,000 clones, approximately 86% found once. CDR3 size: 15 residues. Per germline, CDR1 SGDLS and CDR2 YYNGEE. Germline trimming cut 3 bases from V and 8 bases from J; bases unmatched to any gene: 7. V usage is TRBV9 and J usage is TRBJ1-4, with 10 bases identical to TRBD1. The sequenced sample was peripheral blood. This TCR came from a man in his late teens or twenties with acute or convalescent COVID-19. CDR3 DNA: TGTGCCAGCAGCGCCCGGACAGGGGGTCTGGAAAAACTGTTTTTT. Its protein is CASSARTGGLEKLFF.